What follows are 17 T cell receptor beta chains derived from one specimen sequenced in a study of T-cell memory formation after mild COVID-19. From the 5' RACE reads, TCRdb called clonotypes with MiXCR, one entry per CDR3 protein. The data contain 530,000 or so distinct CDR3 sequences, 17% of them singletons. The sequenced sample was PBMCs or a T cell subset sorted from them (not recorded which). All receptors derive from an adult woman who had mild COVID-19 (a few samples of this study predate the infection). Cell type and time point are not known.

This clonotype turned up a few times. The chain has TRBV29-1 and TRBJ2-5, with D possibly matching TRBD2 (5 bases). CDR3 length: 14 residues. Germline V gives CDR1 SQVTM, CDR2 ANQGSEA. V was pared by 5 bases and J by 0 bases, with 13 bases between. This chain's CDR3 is CSVHAGVYQETQYF. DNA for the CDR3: TGCAGCGTTCACGCCGGGGTGTACCAAGAGACCCAGTACTTC.

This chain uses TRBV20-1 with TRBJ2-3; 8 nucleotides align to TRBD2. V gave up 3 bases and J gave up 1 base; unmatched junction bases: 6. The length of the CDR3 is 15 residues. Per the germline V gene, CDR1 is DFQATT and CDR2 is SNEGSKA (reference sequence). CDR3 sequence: CSASKREGGTDTQYF. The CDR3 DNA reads TGCAGTGCTAGTAAACGGGAGGGGGGCACAGATACGCAGTATTTT.

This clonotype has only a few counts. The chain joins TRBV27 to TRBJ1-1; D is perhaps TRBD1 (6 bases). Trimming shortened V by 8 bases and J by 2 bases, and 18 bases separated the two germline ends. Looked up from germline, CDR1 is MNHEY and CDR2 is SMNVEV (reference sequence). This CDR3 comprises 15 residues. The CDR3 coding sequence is TGTGCCAGCGAACAGACTGGGGGCGCCAACACTGAAGCTTTCTTT. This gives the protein CASEQTGGANTEAFF.

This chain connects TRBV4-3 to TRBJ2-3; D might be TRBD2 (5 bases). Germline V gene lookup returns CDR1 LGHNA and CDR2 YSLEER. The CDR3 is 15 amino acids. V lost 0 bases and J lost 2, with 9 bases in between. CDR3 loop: CASSQEVDFTDTQYF. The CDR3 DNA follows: TGCGCCAGCAGCCAAGAGGTGGACTTCACAGATACGCAGTATTTT.

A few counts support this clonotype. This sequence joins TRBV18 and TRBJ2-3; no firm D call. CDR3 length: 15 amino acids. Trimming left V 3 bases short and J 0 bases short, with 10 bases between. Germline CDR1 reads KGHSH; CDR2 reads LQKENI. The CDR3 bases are TGTGCCAGCTCACCCAAGGGCGGTAGCACAGATACGCAGTATTTT. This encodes CASSPKGGSTDTQYF.

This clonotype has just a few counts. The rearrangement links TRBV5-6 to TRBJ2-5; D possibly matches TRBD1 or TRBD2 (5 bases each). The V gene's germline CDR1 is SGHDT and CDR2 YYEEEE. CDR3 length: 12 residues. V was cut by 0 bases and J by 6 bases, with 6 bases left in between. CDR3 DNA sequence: TGTGCCAGCAGCTTGGGGGGACAGACCCAGTACTTC. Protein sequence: CASSLGGQTQYF.

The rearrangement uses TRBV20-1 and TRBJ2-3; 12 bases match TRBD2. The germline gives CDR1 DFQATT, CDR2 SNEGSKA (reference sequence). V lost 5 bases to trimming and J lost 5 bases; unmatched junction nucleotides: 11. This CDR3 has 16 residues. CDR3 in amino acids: CSARTSGAQRGDTQYF. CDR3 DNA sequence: TGCAGTGCTCGGACTAGCGGGGCCCAACGGGGAGATACGCAGTATTTT.

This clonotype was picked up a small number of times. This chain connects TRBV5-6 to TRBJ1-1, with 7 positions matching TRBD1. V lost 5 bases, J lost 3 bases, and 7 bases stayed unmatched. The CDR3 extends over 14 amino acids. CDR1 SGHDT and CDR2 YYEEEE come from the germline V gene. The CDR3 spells CASRETGLDTEAFF. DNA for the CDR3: TGTGCCAGCAGAGAGACAGGGTTGGACACTGAAGCTTTCTTT.

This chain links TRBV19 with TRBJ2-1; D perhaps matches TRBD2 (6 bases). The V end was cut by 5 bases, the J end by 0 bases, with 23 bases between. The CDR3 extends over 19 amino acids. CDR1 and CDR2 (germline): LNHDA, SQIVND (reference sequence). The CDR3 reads CASSSLRLASGSSYNEQFF. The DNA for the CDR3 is TGTGCCAGTAGTTCCCTCCGGCTAGCGAGTGGAAGCTCCTACAATGAGCAGTTCTTC. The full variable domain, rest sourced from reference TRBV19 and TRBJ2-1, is DGGITQSPKYLFRKEGQNVTLSCEQNLNHDAMYWYRQDPGQGLRLIYYSQIVNDFQKGDIAEGYSVSREKKESFPLTVTSAQKNPTAFYLCASSSLRLASGSSYNEQFFGPGTRLTVL.

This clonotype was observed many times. CDR3 amino acids: CASSRQGATNEKLFF. CDR3 nucleotides: TGTGCCAGCAGCCGACAGGGTGCAACTAATGAAAAACTGTTTTTT. The chain has TRBV7-2 and TRBJ1-4; 7 positions match TRBD1. The V gene end was trimmed by 5 bases and the J gene end by 0 bases; junction bases not matched to a gene: 3. The CDR3 sequence is 15 residues long. Germline V gene lookup returns CDR1 SGHTA and CDR2 FQGNSA. The full variable domain, rest sourced from reference TRBV7-2 and TRBJ1-4, is GAGVSQSPSNKVTEKGKDVELRCDPISGHTALYWYRQSLGQGLEFLIYFQGNSAPDKSGLPSDRFSAERTGGSVSTLTIQRTQQEDSAVYLCASSRQGATNEKLFFGSGTQLSVL.

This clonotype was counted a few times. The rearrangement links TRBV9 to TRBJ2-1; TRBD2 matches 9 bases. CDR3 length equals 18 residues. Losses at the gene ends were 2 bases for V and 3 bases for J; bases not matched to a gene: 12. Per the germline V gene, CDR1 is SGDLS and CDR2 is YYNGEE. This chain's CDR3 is CASSVTSGPPLGYNEQFF. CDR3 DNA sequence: TGTGCCAGCAGCGTCACTAGCGGGCCCCCGCTCGGCTACAATGAGCAGTTCTTC.

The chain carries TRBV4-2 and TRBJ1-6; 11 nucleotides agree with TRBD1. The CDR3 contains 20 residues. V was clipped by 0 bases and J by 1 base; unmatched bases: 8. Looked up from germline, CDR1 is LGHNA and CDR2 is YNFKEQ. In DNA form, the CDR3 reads TGTGCCAGCAGCCAAGAGAGGACAGGGGGCTTCAAATCCTATAATTCACCCCTCCACTTT. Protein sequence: CASSQERTGGFKSYNSPLHF.

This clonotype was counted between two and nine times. The CDR3 sequence: CSVAPDDRGGGELFF. DNA for the CDR3: TGCAGCGTTGCCCCAGATGACAGGGGAGGTGGGGAACTGTTTTTT. This chain joins TRBV29-1 and TRBJ1-4, with TRBD1 matching over 8 bases. With V trimmed by 4 bases and J by 12 bases, 16 bases remained unmatched. The germline CDR1 and CDR2 sequences are SQVTM and ANQGSEA. The CDR3 runs 15 residues.

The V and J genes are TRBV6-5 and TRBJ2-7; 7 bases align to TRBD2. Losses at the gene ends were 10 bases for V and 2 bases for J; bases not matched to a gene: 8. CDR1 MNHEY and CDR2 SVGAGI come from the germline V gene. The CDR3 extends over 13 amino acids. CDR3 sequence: CATKIGRTYEQYF. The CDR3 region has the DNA TGTGCCACCAAGATCGGGAGGACCTACGAGCAGTACTTC.

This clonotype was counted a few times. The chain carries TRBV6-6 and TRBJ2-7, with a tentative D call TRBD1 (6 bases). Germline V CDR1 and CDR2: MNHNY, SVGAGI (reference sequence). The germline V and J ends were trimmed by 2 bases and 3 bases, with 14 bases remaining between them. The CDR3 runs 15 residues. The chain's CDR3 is CASSYGTGTIYEQYF. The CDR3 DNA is TGTGCCAGCAGTTACGGTACAGGGACAATCTACGAGCAGTACTTC.

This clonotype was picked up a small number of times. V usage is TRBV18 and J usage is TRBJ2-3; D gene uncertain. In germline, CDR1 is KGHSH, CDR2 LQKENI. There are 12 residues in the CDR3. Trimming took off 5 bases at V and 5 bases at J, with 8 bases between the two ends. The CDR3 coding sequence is TGTGCCAGCTCAACGATCGGAGATACGCAGTATTTT. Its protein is CASSTIGDTQYF.

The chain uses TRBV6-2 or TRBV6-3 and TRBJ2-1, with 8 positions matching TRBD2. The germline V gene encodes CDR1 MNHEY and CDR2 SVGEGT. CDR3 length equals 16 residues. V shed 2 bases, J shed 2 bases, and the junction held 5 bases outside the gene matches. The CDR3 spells CASSYPGGGTYNEQFF. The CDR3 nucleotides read TGTGCCAGCAGTTACCCGGGGGGGGGAACCTACAATGAGCAGTTCTTC.